This paragraph covers one T cell receptor beta chain sequence. Its antigen is not known. This CDR3 comprises 16 residues. V was clipped by 1 base and J by 0 bases; unmatched bases: 3. The germline V gene encodes CDR1 SGHRS and CDR2 YFSETQ. These data originate in a study of cytomegalovirus exposure and HLA in healthy donors. Findings and caveats of the study: The study had only CMV serostatus as immune exposure information. For TCR beta chains, V- and J-gene trimming was later linked to a missense DCLRE1C variant. Later examination showed HLA-associated TCR beta chains had greater clonal expansion than equally common others.

The PCR made use of 60 Vbeta and 13 Jbeta primers. Libraries were prepared by immunoSEQ multiplex PCR; TCRdb keeps only in-frame clonotypes and omits some of them. This table holds approximately 110,000 clones, roughly 74% found once. The clonotype comes from a man in his forties in good health and CMV-seronegative. J is TRBJ1-3 and V is TRBV5-1; 8 positions match TRBD1. Sequencing was performed on PBMCs. In nucleotides, the CDR3 is TGCGCCAGCAGCTTGCAGGGGGCGTTCTCTGGAAACACCATATATTTT. Translating it yields CASSLQGAFSGNTIYF. The variable domain in full, with the rest retrieved from reference TRBV5-1 and TRBJ1-3, is KAGVTQTPRYLIKTRGQQVTLSCSPISGHRSVSWYQQTPGQGLQFLFEYFSETQRNKGNFPGRFSGRQFSNSRSEMNVSTLELGDSALYLCASSLQGAFSGNTIYFGEGSWLTVV.